The 30 T cell receptor beta chains below all came from one sample that was sequenced in a study of blood T cell repertoires in COVID-19 (dated by TCRdb to 2018 to 2020). Library creation used the immunoSEQ multiplex PCR assay. The source is immuneACCESS, and TCRdb retained only in-frame sequences with V and J called. Part of the clones is not carried over; for the studies checked, unresolved V genes explain less than half of this, and the remainder is unexplained. Across this sample there are roughly 200,000 clones, with approximately 88% seen only once. The ten largest clones represent 27% of the sample. Sequencing was carried out using peripheral blood. These receptors all stem from a man in his forties or fifties with acute or convalescent COVID-19.

CDR3 sequence (DNA): TGTGCCATTTCGCAGACAGGGGGGGAGACCCAGTACTTC. Amino acid sequence: CAISQTGGETQYF. J is TRBJ2-5 and V is TRBV19; 9 bases are shared with TRBD1. Germline-derived CDR1 and CDR2 are LNHDA and SQIVND (reference sequence). With 10 bases clipped from V and 5 bases from J, the junction kept 8 bases outside the gene matches. This CDR3 comprises 13 residues.

This clone appeared once. V usage is TRBV30 and J usage is TRBJ1-1; D remains unclear. V was cut by 4 bases and J by 1 base, with 13 bases left in between. Germline V gene sequence: CDR1 GTSNPN, CDR2 SVGIG (reference sequence). This CDR3 has 14 amino acids. CDR3 loop: CAWNPGRSNTEAFF. The CDR3 nucleotides are TGTGCCTGGAACCCCGGGAGATCGAACACTGAAGCTTTCTTT.

The chain recombines TRBV6-5 with TRBJ2-7; a weak D match, TRBD2 (6 bases). Germline CDR1 reads MNHEY; CDR2 reads SVGAGI. There are 14 residues in the CDR3. V lost 1 base and J 1 base, leaving 8 bases between the germline ends. The CDR3 spells CASSYLAGSYEQYF. Written as DNA, the CDR3 is TGTGCCAGCAGTTACTTGGCGGGATCCTACGAGCAGTACTTC.

This chain links TRBV7-9 with TRBJ2-7; 7 nucleotides match TRBD2. With V trimmed by 1 base and J by 3 bases, 12 bases remained unmatched. CDR3 size: 17 residues. CDR1 and CDR2 (germline): SEHNR, FQNEAQ (reference sequence). The CDR3 region is CASSLGFAGERSYEQYF. The CDR3 bases are TGTGCCAGCAGCTTAGGGTTTGCGGGAGAGCGGAGCTACGAGCAGTACTTC. Full variable domain (missing parts from reference TRBV7-9 and TRBJ2-7): DTGVSQNPRHKITKRGQNVTFRCDPISEHNRLYWYRQTLGQGPEFLTYFQNEAQLEKSRLLSDRFSAERPKGSFSTLEIQRTEQGDSAMYLCASSLGFAGERSYEQYFGPGTRLTVT.

The chain employs TRBV10-3 and TRBJ1-1, with 8 bases matching TRBD1. Germline loops: CDR1 ENHRY, CDR2 SYGVKD. The CDR3 has 16 amino acids. V was pared by 4 bases and J by 0 bases, with 7 bases of the junction left unmatched. CDR3 sequence reads: CAISAGTGSLNTEAFF. In DNA, the CDR3 is TGTGCCATCAGTGCGGGGACAGGTTCCCTGAACACTGAAGCTTTCTTT.

This chain connects TRBV6-2 or TRBV6-3 to TRBJ1-3, with D tentatively TRBD1 (6 bases). Trimming took 6 bases from V and 4 from J, leaving 13 bases between them. This CDR3 spans 14 amino acids. CDR1 is MNHEY and CDR2 is SVGEGT in the germline V gene. CDR3 loop: CASSLDRYGNTIYF. CDR3 nucleotide sequence: TGTGCCAGCAGCCTGGACAGATACGGAAACACCATATATTTT.

V usage is TRBV11-1 and J usage is TRBJ2-3; 7 bases are a match to TRBD2. The J segment lost 2 bases and the V segment lost 5 bases, leaving 7 bases of the junction unmatched. Germline V gene lookup returns CDR1 SGHAT and CDR2 FQDESV (reference sequence). The CDR3 loop spans 15 amino acids. Here the CDR3 reads CASSESGTLTDTQYF. CDR3 sequence (DNA): TGTGCCAGCAGCGAAAGCGGGACCCTCACAGATACGCAGTATTTT.

The chain is built from TRBV18 and TRBJ2-3; the D is unclear. CDR1 and CDR2 (germline): KGHSH, LQKENI. This CDR3 comprises 13 residues. The ends were cut back, 5 bases at V and 4 bases at J, with 10 bases in the middle. CDR3 sequence (DNA): TGTGCCAGCTCAAGGAATAGCCCAGATACGCAGTATTTT. It yields the protein CASSRNSPDTQYF. Variable domain in full (rest from reference TRBV18 and TRBJ2-3): NAGVMQNPRHLVRRRGQEARLRCSPMKGHSHVYWYRQLPEEGLKFMVYLQKENIIDESGMPKERFSAEFPKEGPSILRIQQVVRGDSAAYFCASSRNSPDTQYFGPGTRLTVL.

V gene TRBV4-1 combines with J gene TRBJ1-5; 7 nucleotides align to TRBD1. This CDR3 has 16 residues. Germline lookup yields CDR1 MGHRA and CDR2 YSYEKL. After removal of 4 bases from V and 7 bases from J, the junction contained 13 bases not matched to a gene. The CDR3 bases are TGCGCCAGCAGCCCCCAACTGGCAGGGGGTGGCCAGCCCCAGCATTTT. Its translation is CASSPQLAGGGQPQHF.

CDR3 bases: TGCGCCAGCAGCCGACTACAGGGGGAGAACACTGAAGCTTTCTTT. This encodes CASSRLQGENTEAFF. The chain is built from TRBV4-1 and TRBJ1-1; 8 positions match TRBD1. The CDR3 consists of 15 residues. In germline, CDR1 is MGHRA, CDR2 YSYEKL. V lost 4 bases, J lost 1 base, and 5 bases stayed unmatched.

The chain uses TRBV29-1 and TRBJ2-5; D is perhaps TRBD2 (5 bases). V was clipped by 4 bases and J by 5 bases, with 17 bases between them. Germline V gene data show CDR1 as SQVTM and CDR2 as ANQGSEA. The CDR3 contains 14 residues. The CDR3 DNA sequence: TGCAGCGTTGTCGGCGGGCTAGCTGCTGAGACCCAGTACTTC. Encoded protein: CSVVGGLAAETQYF.

This sequence joins TRBV5-4 and TRBJ2-1; the D gene is possibly TRBD2 (5 bases). V lost 4 bases and J lost 0, with 14 bases in between. Germline V gene data show CDR1 as SGHNT and CDR2 as YYREEE (reference sequence). The length of the CDR3 is 16 residues. The CDR3: CASSTPGRSSYNEQFF. The CDR3 DNA reads as TGTGCCAGCAGCACTCCTGGGAGAAGCTCCTACAATGAGCAGTTCTTC.

This chain links TRBV30 with TRBJ2-7; 9 bases are a match to TRBD2. Germline V CDR1 and CDR2: GTSNPN, SVGIG (reference sequence). Germline trimming cut 2 bases from V and 6 bases from J; bases unmatched to any gene: 11. This CDR3 is 15 amino acids long. Here the CDR3 reads CAWSSYSGSPGEQYF. The CDR3 DNA reads as TGTGCCTGGAGTTCCTATAGCGGGAGCCCCGGCGAGCAGTACTTC.

J is TRBJ2-6 and V is TRBV25-1, with D tentatively TRBD1 (6 bases). The CDR3 loop spans 16 amino acids. V lost 4 bases to trimming and J lost 4 bases, with 14 bases between them. Germline V gives CDR1 MGHDK, CDR2 SYGVNS. CDR3 amino acids: CASSGLRGYGANVLTF. The CDR3 DNA reads as TGTGCCAGCAGTGGCTTAAGGGGGTACGGGGCCAACGTCCTGACTTTC.

V usage is TRBV2 and J usage is TRBJ2-2, with TRBD2 matching 8 bases. The CDR3 spans 17 residues. Germline values: CDR1 SNHLY, CDR2 FYNNEI. V was clipped by 6 bases and J by 0 bases; unmatched bases: 9. CDR3 DNA sequence: TGTGCCAGCAGCCCATTAGCACTAGCGGCGAACACCGGGGAGCTGTTTTTT. This gives the protein CASSPLALAANTGELFF.

The J gene is TRBJ2-7, the V gene TRBV19; 7 nucleotides line up with TRBD1. Germline loops: CDR1 LNHDA, CDR2 SQIVND (reference sequence). V lost 5 bases and J lost 2; bases outside the gene matches: 3. The CDR3 extends over 13 amino acids. The DNA for the CDR3 is TGTGCCAGTAGTTCGGGACAGACCTACGAGCAGTACTTC. It codes for CASSSGQTYEQYF.

V is TRBV19 and J is TRBJ2-5; no clear D gene. The CDR3 has 12 amino acids. CDR1 and CDR2 (germline): LNHDA, SQIVND (reference sequence). V gave up 5 bases and J gave up 7 bases, with 11 bases separating them. CDR3 sequence reads: CASSPESRTQYF. CDR3 coding DNA: TGTGCCAGTAGTCCGGAGTCCCGGACCCAGTACTTC.

V is TRBV9 and J is TRBJ2-1, with D possibly matching TRBD2 (6 bases). The V and J ends lost 0 bases and 4 bases respectively, with 11 bases between them. CDR1 and CDR2 from the germline V gene are SGDLS and YYNGEE. The CDR3 extends over 15 amino acids. The DNA for the CDR3 is TGTGCCAGCAGCGTAGGGCTAGCGTTTTACAATGAGCAGTTCTTC. Its translation is CASSVGLAFYNEQFF.

The sample holds a few counts of this clone. The chain combines TRBV5-4 with TRBJ2-1; 10 bases fit TRBD1. This CDR3 is built from 15 residues. V was clipped by 3 bases and J by 7 bases; unmatched bases: 7. CDR1 SGHNT and CDR2 YYREEE come from the germline V gene (reference sequence). This chain's CDR3 is CASSSRQGAKNEQFF. The CDR3 DNA reads as TGTGCCAGCAGCTCAAGACAGGGGGCGAAAAATGAGCAGTTCTTC.

The chain couples TRBV7-2 to TRBJ1-1, with D uncertain. This CDR3 comprises 13 residues. V lost 4 bases and J lost 11, with 17 bases in between. Germline V CDR1 and CDR2: SGHTA, FQGNSA. The CDR3 nucleotides are TGTGCCAGCAGCTCCGGGTCGCAAAGCTCGGCTTTCTTT. Amino acid sequence: CASSSGSQSSAFF.

The gene calls are TRBV5-1 and TRBJ2-5; 8 positions match TRBD2. The CDR3 loop spans 15 amino acids. The junction had 6 bases not matched to a gene; V was cut back by 3 bases and J by 2 bases. Looked up from germline, CDR1 is SGHRS and CDR2 is YFSETQ. CDR3 sequence: CASSSAGAEQETQYF. The CDR3, as DNA: TGCGCCAGCAGCTCAGCGGGAGCGGAGCAAGAGACCCAGTACTTC.

DNA for the CDR3: TGTGCCAGCAGCATCCGGGGGGCAAGGTCACCCCTCCACTTT. This gives the protein CASSIRGARSPLHF. The chain carries TRBV27 and TRBJ1-6; perhaps TRBD1 as D (6 bases). The ends were cut back, 6 bases at V and 10 bases at J, with 16 bases in the middle. This CDR3 spans 14 amino acids. Germline CDR1 MNHEY, CDR2 SMNVEV (reference sequence).

The chain is built from TRBV14 and TRBJ2-1, with D perhaps matching TRBD2 (7 bases). The CDR3 totals 13 residues. Trimming took off 1 base at V and 9 bases at J, with 10 bases between the two ends. Germline V gene sequence: CDR1 SGHDN, CDR2 FVKESK. The CDR3 region has the DNA TGTGCCAGCAGCCAAGTGAGGGGGGGTGAGCAGTTCTTC. Its translation is CASSQVRGGEQFF.

This sequence joins TRBV7-2 and TRBJ1-3, with no clear D. Trimming took 3 bases from V and 2 from J, leaving 11 bases between them. This CDR3 contains 15 residues. The germline CDR1 and CDR2 sequences are SGHTA and FQGNSA. CDR3 bases: TGTGCCAGCAGCTTGAGTGTAAATCCTGGAAACACCATATATTTT. Protein product: CASSLSVNPGNTIYF. The full variable domain, completed using reference TRBV7-2 and TRBJ1-3, is GAGVSQSPSNKVTEKGKDVELRCDPISGHTALYWYRQSLGQGLEFLIYFQGNSAPDKSGLPSDRFSAERTGGSVSTLTIQRTQQEDSAVYLCASSLSVNPGNTIYFGEGSWLTVV.

The rearrangement links TRBV5-1 to TRBJ2-1, with a tentative D call TRBD1 (6 bases). The germline V gene has CDR1 SGHRS and CDR2 YFSETQ. The V gene lost 2 bases and the J gene lost 0 bases, with 18 bases spanning the gap. This CDR3 is 18 amino acids long. The CDR3 region is CASSLQGLWGSSYNEQFF. The CDR3 DNA sequence: TGCGCCAGCAGCTTACAGGGTTTATGGGGGAGCTCCTACAATGAGCAGTTCTTC.

This sequence joins TRBV19 and TRBJ1-5, with a possible D match to TRBD1 (5 bases). This CDR3 comprises 13 residues. Trimming took 6 bases from V and 7 from J, leaving 13 bases between them. Germline assignment: CDR1 LNHDA and CDR2 SQIVND (reference sequence). The chain's CDR3 is CASSVGGAQPQHF. CDR3 DNA sequence: TGTGCCAGTAGCGTGGGGGGTGCACAGCCCCAGCATTTT. Filled out from reference TRBV19 and TRBJ1-5, the complete variable domain reads DGGITQSPKYLFRKEGQNVTLSCEQNLNHDAMYWYRQDPGQGLRLIYYSQIVNDFQKGDIAEGYSVSREKKESFPLTVTSAQKNPTAFYLCASSVGGAQPQHFGDGTRLSIL.

The V call is TRBV5-1, the J call TRBJ1-1, with no clear D. The CDR3 extends over 15 amino acids. The V gene lost 0 bases and the J gene lost 4 bases, with 13 bases spanning the gap. Germline V gene lookup returns CDR1 SGHRS and CDR2 YFSETQ. For the CDR3, the DNA is TGCGCCAGCAGCTTGGGAGCCGATTACGGCACTGAAGCTTTCTTT. Amino acid sequence: CASSLGADYGTEAFF.

V and J are TRBV29-1 and TRBJ2-6; the match to TRBD1 covers 11 bases. Germline values: CDR1 SQVTM, CDR2 ANQGSEA. V shed 5 bases, J shed 2 bases, and the junction held 17 bases outside the gene matches. The CDR3 loop spans 20 amino acids. The CDR3 sequence is CSVYRDRGSVGVPGANVLTF. In nucleotides, the CDR3 is TGCAGCGTTTACCGGGACAGGGGGTCGGTCGGGGTCCCTGGGGCCAACGTCCTGACTTTC.

The chain couples TRBV18 to TRBJ2-1; D gene unclear. The CDR3 has 14 amino acids. The V gene's germline CDR1 is KGHSH and CDR2 LQKENI. Trimming removed 3 bases at V and 3 bases at J, with 9 bases between. As DNA, the CDR3 is TGTGCCAGCTCACCCTACCCGAACTACAATGAGCAGTTCTTC. Its translation is CASSPYPNYNEQFF.

The genes are TRBV12-5 and TRBJ1-5; D not resolved. The CDR3 totals 13 residues. From germline, CDR1 is LGHNT and CDR2 FRNRAP. Deletions cut 5 bases from V and 5 bases from J, with 10 bases between. CDR3 DNA: TGTGCTAGTGGTCGAACCCGGGATCAGCCCCAGCATTTT. Its protein product is CASGRTRDQPQHF.